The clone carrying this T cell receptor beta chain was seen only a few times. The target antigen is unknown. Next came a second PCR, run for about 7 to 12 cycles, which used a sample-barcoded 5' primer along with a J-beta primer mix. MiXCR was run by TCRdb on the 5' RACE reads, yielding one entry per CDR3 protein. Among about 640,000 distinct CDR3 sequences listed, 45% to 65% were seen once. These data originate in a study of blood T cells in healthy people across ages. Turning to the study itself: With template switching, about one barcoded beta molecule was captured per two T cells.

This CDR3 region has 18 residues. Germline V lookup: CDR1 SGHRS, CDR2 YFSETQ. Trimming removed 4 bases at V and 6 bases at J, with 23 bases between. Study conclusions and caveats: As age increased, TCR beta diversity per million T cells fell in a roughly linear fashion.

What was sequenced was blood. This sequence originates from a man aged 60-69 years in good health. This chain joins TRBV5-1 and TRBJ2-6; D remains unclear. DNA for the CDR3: TGCGCCAGCAGCACCGGCGGCACCCTAGTCGCCGTGGCCAACGTCCTGACTTTC. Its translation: CASSTGGTLVAVANVLTF.